This T cell receptor beta chain was sequenced in a study of identical twins. V dropped 0 bases and J dropped 3 bases, with 11 bases sitting between them. This CDR3 contains 14 residues. The V gene's germline CDR1 is DFQATT and CDR2 SNEGSKA (reference sequence). This clonotype has a count of ten or more. TCRdb reprocessed the 5' RACE reads with MiXCR, giving one entry per CDR3 protein. The profile covers 140,000 to 150,000 distinct CDR3 sequences, with under 4.5% appearing a single time and 8% to 8.5% taken by the ten largest. The chain joins TRBV20-1 to TRBJ2-5; no clear D. The receptor was isolated from a man between 18 and 35 years old in good health. The sample comprised memory T cells sorted from blood. The CDR3 spells CSARDVPAEETQYF. The CDR3 coding sequence is TGCAGTGCTAGAGATGTCCCAGCAGAAGAGACCCAGTACTTC.